This TCR beta chain was identified during a study of T cells after yellow fever vaccination. Study background: Some fractions had low cell numbers, and these were prepared with SMART-Seq v4 Ultra Low Input.

Losses at the gene ends were 4 bases for V and 4 bases for J; bases not matched to a gene: 6. The CDR3 is 14 amino acids. CDR1 is SGHTA and CDR2 is FQGNSA in the germline V gene. Remarks on this clonotype: Its matching antigen is unknown.

Each CDR3 protein is one row after TCRdb ran MiXCR on the 5' RACE reads. The data show 500,000 to 650,000 distinct CDR3 sequences, around an eighth seen once. Study outcomes and limitations: Peaking faster, on day 5 versus 15, the secondary response was nonetheless weaker.

The V and J genes are TRBV7-2 and TRBJ2-5, with 7 positions matching TRBD1. The sequence derives from a young man who received the YFV17D yellow fever vaccine. Sequencing used PBMCs, obtained on the day of the yellow fever booster vaccination. The CDR3 sequence is CASSSGGVRETQYF. CDR3 nucleotides: TGTGCCAGCAGCTCAGGGGGAGTCCGAGAGACCCAGTACTTC.